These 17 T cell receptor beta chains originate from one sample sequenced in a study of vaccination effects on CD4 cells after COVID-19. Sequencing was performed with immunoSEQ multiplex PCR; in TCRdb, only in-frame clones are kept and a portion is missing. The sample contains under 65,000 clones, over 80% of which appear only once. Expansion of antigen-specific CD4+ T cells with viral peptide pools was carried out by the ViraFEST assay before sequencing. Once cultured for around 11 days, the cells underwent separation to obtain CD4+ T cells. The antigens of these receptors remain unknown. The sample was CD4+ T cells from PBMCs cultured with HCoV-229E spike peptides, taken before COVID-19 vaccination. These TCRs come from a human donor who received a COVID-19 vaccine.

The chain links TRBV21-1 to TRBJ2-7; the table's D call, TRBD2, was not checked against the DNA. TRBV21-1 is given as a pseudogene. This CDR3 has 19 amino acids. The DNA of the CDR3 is TGTGCCAGCAGCAAATGGAAGGTGGAGGGAGCCTATGCTTACTACGAGCAGTACGTC. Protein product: CASSKWKVEGAYAYYEQYV.

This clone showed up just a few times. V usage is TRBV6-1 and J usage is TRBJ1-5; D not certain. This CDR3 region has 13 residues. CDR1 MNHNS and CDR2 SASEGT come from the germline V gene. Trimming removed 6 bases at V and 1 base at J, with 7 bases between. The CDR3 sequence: CASSQQSNQPQHF. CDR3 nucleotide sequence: TGTGCCAGCAGCCAACAAAGCAATCAGCCCCAGCATTTT.

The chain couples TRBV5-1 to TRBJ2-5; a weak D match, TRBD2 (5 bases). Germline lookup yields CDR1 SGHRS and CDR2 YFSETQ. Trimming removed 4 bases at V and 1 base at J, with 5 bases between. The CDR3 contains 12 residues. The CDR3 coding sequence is TGCGCCAGCAGCGGAGGCCAAGAGACCCAGTACTTC. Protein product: CASSGGQETQYF.

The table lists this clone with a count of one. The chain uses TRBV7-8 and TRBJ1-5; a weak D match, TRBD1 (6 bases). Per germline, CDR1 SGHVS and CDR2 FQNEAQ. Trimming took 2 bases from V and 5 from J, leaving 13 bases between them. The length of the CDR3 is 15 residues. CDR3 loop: CASSLTGGRDQPQHF. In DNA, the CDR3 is TGTGCCAGCAGCTTAACGGGGGGCCGGGATCAGCCCCAGCATTTT.

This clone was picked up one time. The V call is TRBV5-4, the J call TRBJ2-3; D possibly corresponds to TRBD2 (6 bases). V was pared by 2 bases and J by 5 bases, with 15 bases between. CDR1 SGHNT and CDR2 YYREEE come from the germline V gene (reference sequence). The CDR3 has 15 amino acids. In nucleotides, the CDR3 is TGTGCCAGCAGCTTTGGAGTGGTCGGGGGAGATACGCAGTATTTT. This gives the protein CASSFGVVGGDTQYF.

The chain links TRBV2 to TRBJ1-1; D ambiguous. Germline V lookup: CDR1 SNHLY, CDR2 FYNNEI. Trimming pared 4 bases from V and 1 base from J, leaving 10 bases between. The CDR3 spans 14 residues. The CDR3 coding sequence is TGTGCCAGCAGTGCTTACACCGAGAACACTGAAGCTTTCTTT. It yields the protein CASSAYTENTEAFF.

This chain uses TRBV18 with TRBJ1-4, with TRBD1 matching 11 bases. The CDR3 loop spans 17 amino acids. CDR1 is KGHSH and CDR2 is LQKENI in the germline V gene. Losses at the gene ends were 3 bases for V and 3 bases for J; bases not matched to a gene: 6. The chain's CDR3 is CASSPRDRGRANEKLFF. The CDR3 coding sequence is TGTGCCAGCTCACCCAGGGACAGGGGGAGAGCTAATGAAAAACTGTTTTTT. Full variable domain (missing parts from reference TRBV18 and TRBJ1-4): NAGVMQNPRHLVRRRGQEARLRCSPMKGHSHVYWYRQLPEEGLKFMVYLQKENIIDESGMPKERFSAEFPKEGPSILRIQQVVRGDSAAYFCASSPRDRGRANEKLFFGSGTQLSVL.

CDR3 nucleotide sequence: TGTGCCAGCTCACCACCGGGTAGCACTGAAGCTTTCTTT. Translated, it gives CASSPPGSTEAFF. The V and J genes are TRBV18 and TRBJ1-1; D unresolved. Germline CDR1 is KGHSH and CDR2 is LQKENI. The CDR3 has 13 residues. The V gene lost 0 bases and the J gene lost 4 bases, with 6 bases spanning the gap.

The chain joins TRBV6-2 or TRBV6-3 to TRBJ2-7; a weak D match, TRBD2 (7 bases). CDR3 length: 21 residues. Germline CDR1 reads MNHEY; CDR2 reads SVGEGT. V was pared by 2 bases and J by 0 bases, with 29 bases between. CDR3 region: CASSYMTLGLGGGRISYEQYV. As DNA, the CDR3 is TGTGCCAGCAGTTACATGACACTAGGGCTAGGCGGGGGCAGAATCTCCTACGAGCAGTACGTC.

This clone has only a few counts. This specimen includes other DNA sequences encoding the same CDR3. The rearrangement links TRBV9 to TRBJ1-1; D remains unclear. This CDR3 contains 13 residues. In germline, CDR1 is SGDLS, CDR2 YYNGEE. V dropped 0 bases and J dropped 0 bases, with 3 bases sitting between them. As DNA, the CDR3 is TGTGCCAGCAGCGTAGAGTTGAACACTGAAGCTTTCTTT. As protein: CASSVELNTEAFF.

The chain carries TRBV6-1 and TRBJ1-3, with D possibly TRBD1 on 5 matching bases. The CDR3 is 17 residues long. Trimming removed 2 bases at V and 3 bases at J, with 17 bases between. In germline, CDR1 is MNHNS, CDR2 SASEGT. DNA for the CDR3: TGTGCCAGCAGTGAATTGTATTGGGGGTCCGGTGGAAACACCATATATTTT. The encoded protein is CASSELYWGSGGNTIYF.

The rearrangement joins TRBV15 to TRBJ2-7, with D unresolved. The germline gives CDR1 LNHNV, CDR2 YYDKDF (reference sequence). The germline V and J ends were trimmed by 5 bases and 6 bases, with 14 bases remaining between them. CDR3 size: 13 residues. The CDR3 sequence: CATSAAPGGEQYV. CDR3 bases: TGTGCCACCAGCGCCGCTCCGGGCGGCGAGCAGTACGTC.

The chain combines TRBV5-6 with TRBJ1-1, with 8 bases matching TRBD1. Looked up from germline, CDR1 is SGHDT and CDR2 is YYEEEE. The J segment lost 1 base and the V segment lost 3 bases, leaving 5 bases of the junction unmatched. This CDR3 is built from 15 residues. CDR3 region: CASSSLQGGNTEAFF. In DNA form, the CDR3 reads TGTGCCAGCAGCTCACTACAGGGGGGGAACACTGAAGCTTTCTTT. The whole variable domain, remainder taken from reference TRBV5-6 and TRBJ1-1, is DAGVTQSPTHLIKTRGQQVTLRCSPKSGHDTVSWYQQALGQGPQFIFQYYEEEERQRGNFPDRFSGHQFPNYSSELNVNALLLGDSALYLCASSSLQGGNTEAFFGQGTRLTVV.

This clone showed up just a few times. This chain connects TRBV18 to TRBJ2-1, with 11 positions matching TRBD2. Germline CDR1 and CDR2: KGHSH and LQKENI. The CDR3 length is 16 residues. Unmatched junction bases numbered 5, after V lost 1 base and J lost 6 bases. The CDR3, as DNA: TGTGCCAGCTCACCACGTACTAGCGGGGGCCTCAATGAGCAGTTCTTC. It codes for CASSPRTSGGLNEQFF. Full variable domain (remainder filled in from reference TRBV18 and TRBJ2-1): NAGVMQNPRHLVRRRGQEARLRCSPMKGHSHVYWYRQLPEEGLKFMVYLQKENIIDESGMPKERFSAEFPKEGPSILRIQQVVRGDSAAYFCASSPRTSGGLNEQFFGPGTRLTVL.

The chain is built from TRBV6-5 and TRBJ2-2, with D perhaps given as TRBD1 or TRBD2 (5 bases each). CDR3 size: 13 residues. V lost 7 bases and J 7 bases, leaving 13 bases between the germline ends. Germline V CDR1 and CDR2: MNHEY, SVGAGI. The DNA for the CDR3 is TGTGCCAGCAAACGGGGCTTCGGCGGGGAGCTGTTTTTT. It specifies CASKRGFGGELFF.

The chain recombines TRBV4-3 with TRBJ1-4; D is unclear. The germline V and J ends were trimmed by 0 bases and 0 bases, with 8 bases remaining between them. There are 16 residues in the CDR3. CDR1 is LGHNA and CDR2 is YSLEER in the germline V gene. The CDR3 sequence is CASSQDPRATNEKLFF. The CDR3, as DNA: TGCGCCAGCAGCCAAGATCCCCGCGCAACTAATGAAAAACTGTTTTTT.

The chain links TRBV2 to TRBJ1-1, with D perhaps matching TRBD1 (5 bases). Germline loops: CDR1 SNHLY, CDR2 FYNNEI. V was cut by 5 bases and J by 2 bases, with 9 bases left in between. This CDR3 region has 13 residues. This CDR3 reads CASSLGLNTEAFF. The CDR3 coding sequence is TGTGCCAGCAGTTTGGGGCTCAACACTGAAGCTTTCTTT. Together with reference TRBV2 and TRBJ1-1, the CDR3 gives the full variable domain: EPEVTQTPSHQVTQMGQEVILRCVPISNHLYFYWYRQILGQKVEFLVSFYNNEISEKSEIFDDQFSVERPDGSNFTLKIRSTKLEDSAMYFCASSLGLNTEAFFGQGTRLTVV.